The entry below gives a single TCR beta chain sequence along with its context. Antigen unknown. CDR1 KGHSH and CDR2 LQKENI come from the germline V gene. The CDR3 runs to 16 residues. The V and J ends lost 3 bases and 2 bases, in that order; junction bases with no gene match: 5. These data originate in a study of T cell responses to AZD1222 COVID-19 vaccine. Findings and limits, study-wide: Two AZD1222 doses significantly raised spike-specific TCR breadth and depth over controls. Close to half of all spike-specific TCRs reportedly target regions of the variants that are unmutated.

Some second doses came at about 4 weeks and others at about 12 weeks; these were pooled. TCRdb's table, derived via immunoSEQ multiplex PCR, lists solely in-frame clones and lacks some. The sample includes 100,000 to 150,000 clones, roughly 84% of them seen just once. The chain employs TRBV18 and TRBJ2-1, with 9 bases matching TRBD2. Specimen: peripheral blood, collected 28 days after the second AZD1222 dose. This sequence was found in an adult who received the AZD1222 COVID-19 vaccine. The CDR3 DNA sequence: TGTGCCAGCTCACCCCCTAGCGGGACCACCTACAATGAGCAGTTCTTC. This codes for CASSPPSGTTYNEQFF.